What follows describes a single T cell receptor (beta chain). Its antigen is currently unknown. These data are taken from a study of cytomegalovirus exposure and HLA in healthy donors. General study results and limits: Cytomegalovirus status was reportedly diagnosed by the classifier with high sensitivity and specificity. Earlier findings revealed that most TCR beta V segments proved productive either about 90% or about 30% of the time. Across HLA loci, a later analysis found differing TCR association rates, with DRB1 most and HLA-C fewest. Some TCR beta chains (164 of them) were listed as cytomegalovirus-associated.

PCR amplification relied on 60 Vbeta primers (plus 13 Jbeta primers). The repertoire was sequenced with immunoSEQ multiplex PCR; TCRdb's copy has only in-frame clones and lacks some. The sample carries under 200,000 clones, approximately 86% recorded once. The receptor comes from a woman aged 18-29 years in good health and CMV-seronegative. Sample: PBMCs.

The CDR3 DNA sequence: TGTGCCAGCAGCTTAGAAGGGGCGAACTCTGGAAACACCATATATTTT. It yields the protein CASSLEGANSGNTIYF. The chain carries TRBV7-8 and TRBJ1-3; D is possibly TRBD1 (5 bases). Germline CDR1 and CDR2: SGHVS and FQNEAQ. V lost 1 base to trimming and J lost 0 bases, with 10 bases between them. This CDR3 has 16 amino acids.